The 7 T cell receptor beta chains below come from one sample, sequenced in a study of blood T cell repertoires in COVID-19. Sequenced by immunoSEQ multiplex PCR; TCRdb stores in-frame clones only, minus some. This sample has 75,000 to 100,000 clones, with 85% to 90% found just once. The sample comprised peripheral blood. The receptors come from a human donor in a cohort sampled during active COVID-19.

V and J are TRBV28 and TRBJ1-5; a weak D match, TRBD1 (5 bases). Trimming took off 2 bases at V and 0 bases at J, with 17 bases between the two ends. The CDR3 covers 18 residues. Germline loops: CDR1 MDHEN, CDR2 SYDVKM. The CDR3 DNA is TGTGCCAGCAGTTTAAGGGAGGTGGGGGGAGATAGCAATCAGCCCCAGCATTTT. This sequence encodes CASSLREVGGDSNQPQHF.

This sequence joins TRBV21-1 and TRBJ2-1; the tabulated D call, TRBD2, remains unverified against the DNA. TRBV21-1 is termed a pseudogene. The CDR3 runs 16 residues. CDR3 nucleotides: TGTGCCAGCAGCAGGTCTAGCGGAACTTCCTACAATGAGCAGTTCTTC. Translating it yields CASSRSSGTSYNEQFF.

The chain employs TRBV7-2 and TRBJ2-2; 9 nucleotides agree with TRBD2. Germline CDR1 and CDR2: SGHTA and FQGNSA. J lost 7 bases, V lost 2 bases, and 5 bases had no gene match. The CDR3 has 15 amino acids. The chain's CDR3 is CASSLSGRTGGELFF. The CDR3 coding sequence is TGTGCCAGCAGCTTAAGCGGGAGGACGGGCGGGGAGCTGTTTTTT.

This sequence joins TRBV3-1 (or the pseudogene TRBV3-2) and TRBJ2-5; tentatively, D is TRBD1 (6 bases). The length of the CDR3 is 15 residues. Looked up from germline, CDR1 is LGHDT and CDR2 is YNNKEL (reference sequence). Trimming removed 3 bases at V and 5 bases at J, with 16 bases between. Here the CDR3 DNA reads TGTGCCAGCAGCCACGATACAGGGTTGGGGGAGACCCAGTACTTC. This translates into CASSHDTGLGETQYF.

This rearrangement joins TRBV5-1 to TRBJ1-1, with a tentative D call TRBD1 (6 bases). The CDR3 covers 15 residues. From germline, CDR1 is SGHRS and CDR2 YFSETQ. The V and J ends lost 3 bases and 1 base respectively, with 13 bases between them. CDR3 in DNA: TGCGCCAGCAGCTCGGATGGACAGTCGAACACTGAAGCTTTCTTT. Translation: CASSSDGQSNTEAFF.

The V call is TRBV28, the J call TRBJ2-7, with 14 bases matching TRBD2. This CDR3 has 13 amino acids. The germline V gene encodes CDR1 MDHEN and CDR2 SYDVKM. Unmatched junction bases numbered 1, after V lost 8 bases and J lost 4 bases. The CDR3 DNA sequence: TGTGCCAGCGGGACTAGCGGGAGATACGAGCAGTACTTC. This sequence encodes CASGTSGRYEQYF.

This rearrangement joins TRBV6-2 or TRBV6-3 to TRBJ2-1, with 8 nucleotides matching TRBD2. This CDR3 region has 16 residues. The germline CDR1 and CDR2 sequences are MNHEY and SVGEGT. V was clipped by 5 bases and J by 2 bases; unmatched bases: 8. The CDR3 here is CASSRQRERAYNEQFF. DNA of the CDR3: TGTGCCAGCAGTCGCCAGCGGGAGAGGGCCTACAATGAGCAGTTCTTC.